The 23 T cell receptor beta chains given below trace back to one sample, sequenced in a study of shared clonotypes between healthy human individuals. CD45RO-negative cells were positively selected for CCR7, leaving out terminally differentiated effector memory CD45RA+ cells. Repertoires were generated with immunoSEQ multiplex PCR, while TCRdb's copy carries only in-frame clones and drops some. Of 2 million or so clones detected, over 85% appear once; the ten largest clones hold about 1.1%. Sequencing was carried out using naive CD8+ T cells sorted from blood. These receptors came from a man between 18 and 29 years old in good health.

This CDR3 is CASTNVPGWGAQETQYF. The CDR3, as DNA: TGTGCCAGCACCAACGTACCAGGGTGGGGGGCCCAAGAGACCCAGTACTTC. The V and J genes are TRBV5-6 and TRBJ2-5; D may match TRBD1 or TRBD2 (6 bases each). Per the germline V gene, CDR1 is SGHDT and CDR2 is YYEEEE. The CDR3 has 17 residues. Trimming took off 6 bases at V and 1 base at J, with 22 bases between the two ends.

V gene TRBV4-1 combines with J gene TRBJ2-1, with TRBD2 identical over 10 bases. Trimming at V came to 3 bases and at J to 10 bases, leaving 6 bases not matched to a gene. Germline CDR1 and CDR2: MGHRA and YSYEKL. This CDR3 region has 14 residues. In nucleotides, the CDR3 is TGCGCCAGCAGCCAGGACGGACTAGCGGACGAGCAGTTCTTC. This sequence encodes CASSQDGLADEQFF.

The V and J genes are TRBV28 and TRBJ1-5; D gene unclear. Deletions cut 7 bases from V and 2 bases from J, with 12 bases between. The CDR3 has 14 residues. Germline CDR1 is MDHEN and CDR2 is SYDVKM. The DNA for the CDR3 is TGTGCCAGCACCCTAAATTGGGGCAATCAGCCCCAGCATTTT. Residues: CASTLNWGNQPQHF. Full variable domain (outside the CDR3, taken from reference TRBV28 and TRBJ1-5): DVKVTQSSRYLVKRTGEKVFLECVQDMDHENMFWYRQDPGLGLRLIYFSYDVKMKEKGDIPEGYSVSREKKERFSLILESASTNQTSMYLCASTLNWGNQPQHFGDGTRLSIL.

This sequence joins TRBV11-2 and TRBJ2-5; TRBD2 might be the D (6 bases). V was cut by 5 bases and J by 4 bases, with 17 bases left in between. CDR3 length: 15 residues. Germline CDR1 SGHAT, CDR2 FQNNGV. CDR3 sequence reads: CASSLVMGGRETQYF. The CDR3 nucleotides read TGTGCCAGCAGCCTTGTTATGGGGGGTAGAGAGACCCAGTACTTC.

This clone came up once. The J gene is TRBJ1-1, the V gene TRBV6-5; D not resolved. The CDR3 totals 16 residues. Trimming removed 0 bases at V and 4 bases at J, with 15 bases between. CDR1 is MNHEY, CDR2 SVGAGI, per germline. The DNA for the CDR3 is TGTGCCAGCAGTTACTCAGGCGGCCTAGAGGGCACTGAAGCTTTCTTT. Translated, it gives CASSYSGGLEGTEAFF.

Worth noting for this clone: The same CDR3 also results from other DNA sequences found in this sample. This sequence joins TRBV5-6 and TRBJ2-5; 7 bases are a match to TRBD1. Germline V gene lookup returns CDR1 SGHDT and CDR2 YYEEEE. Trimming removed 3 bases from V and 2 bases from J; junction bases left unmatched: 1. The CDR3 extends over 13 amino acids. The CDR3 DNA follows: TGTGCCAGCAGCTGGACAGGACAAGAGACCCAGTACTTC. Its protein is CASSWTGQETQYF. The whole variable domain, filled in from reference TRBV5-6 and TRBJ2-5, reads DAGVTQSPTHLIKTRGQQVTLRCSPKSGHDTVSWYQQALGQGPQFIFQYYEEEERQRGNFPDRFSGHQFPNYSSELNVNALLLGDSALYLCASSWTGQETQYFGPGTRLLVL.

CDR3 sequence: CASSQDYPWDTEAFF. In DNA form, the CDR3 reads TGTGCCAGCAGCCAAGATTACCCTTGGGACACTGAAGCTTTCTTT. The rearrangement joins TRBV4-2 to TRBJ1-1, with D hard to call. CDR1 is LGHNA and CDR2 is YNFKEQ in the germline V gene. This CDR3 is built from 15 residues. Trimming took off 0 bases at V and 3 bases at J, with 11 bases between the two ends.

J is TRBJ2-7 and V is TRBV27, with D perhaps TRBD1 or TRBD2 (5 bases each). The germline V gene has CDR1 MNHEY and CDR2 SMNVEV (reference sequence). CDR3 length: 13 residues. Trimming took off 4 bases at V and 1 base at J, with 8 bases between the two ends. Here the CDR3 reads CASSWDGSYEQYF. The CDR3 nucleotides are TGTGCCAGCAGTTGGGACGGATCCTACGAGCAGTACTTC.

This clone is a singleton in its sample. The CDR3 sequence: CASSSDQAVVEGEETQYF. In DNA form, the CDR3 reads TGTGCCAGCAGCTCAGATCAAGCCGTCGTAGAGGGAGAAGAGACCCAGTACTTC. This rearrangement joins TRBV7-9 to TRBJ2-5, with a possible D match to TRBD2 (5 bases). This CDR3 is 18 amino acids long. The V gene lost 4 bases and the J gene lost 3 bases, with 24 bases spanning the gap. Germline CDR1 and CDR2: SEHNR and FQNEAQ (reference sequence). Full variable domain (rest looked up from reference TRBV7-9 and TRBJ2-5): DTGVSQNPRHKITKRGQNVTFRCDPISEHNRLYWYRQTLGQGPEFLTYFQNEAQLEKSRLLSDRFSAERPKGSFSTLEIQRTEQGDSAMYLCASSSDQAVVEGEETQYFGPGTRLLVL.

V usage is TRBV29-1 and J usage is TRBJ1-2; D uncertain. CDR3 length: 12 amino acids. Germline CDR1 is SQVTM and CDR2 is ANQGSEA. With 7 bases removed from V and 3 bases from J, the gap between germline ends came to 12 bases. The CDR3 nucleotides are TGCAGCGCCCATATTGGGGACTATGGCTACACCTTC. Amino acid sequence: CSAHIGDYGYTF.

This rearrangement joins TRBV27 to TRBJ2-3; tentatively, D is TRBD2 (7 bases). Per the germline V gene, CDR1 is MNHEY and CDR2 is SMNVEV (reference sequence). Trimming left V 1 base short and J 2 bases short, with 19 bases between. The CDR3 has 18 residues. The CDR3 loop reads CASSLLGLGGGHTDTQYF. CDR3 bases: TGTGCCAGCAGTTTATTAGGGTTGGGCGGGGGACACACAGATACGCAGTATTTT.

The V call is TRBV7-2, the J call TRBJ2-7; possible D gene TRBD1, 6 bases. This CDR3 comprises 16 residues. Germline loops: CDR1 SGHTA, CDR2 FQGNSA. V dropped 1 base and J dropped 1 base, with 14 bases sitting between them. The CDR3 DNA reads as TGTGCCAGCAGCTTAGATAGGGGGAACCCTTCCTACGAGCAGTACTTC. Protein product: CASSLDRGNPSYEQYF.

The gene calls are TRBV6-1 and TRBJ1-5; tentative D call: TRBD1 (5 bases). The length of the CDR3 is 15 residues. V was trimmed by 2 bases and J by 2 bases, leaving 10 bases between them. The germline gives CDR1 MNHNS, CDR2 SASEGT. CDR3 loop: CASSESTGRNQPQHF. CDR3 coding DNA: TGTGCCAGCAGTGAAAGTACAGGCCGCAATCAGCCCCAGCATTTT.

The chain has TRBV7-9 and TRBJ2-1, with 8 bases that match TRBD2. V was pared by 5 bases and J by 3 bases, with 9 bases of the junction left unmatched. The CDR3 length is 16 residues. The germline gives CDR1 SEHNR, CDR2 FQNEAQ (reference sequence). In DNA, the CDR3 is TGTGCCAGCAGCCCTTCCCTAGCGGGCCTCTACAATGAGCAGTTCTTC. Its translation: CASSPSLAGLYNEQFF.

CDR3 nucleotide sequence: TGTGCCAGCAGGGAGACAACGGCAGGGGTCTCCTACGAGCAGTACTTC. Amino acids: CASRETTAGVSYEQYF. This chain links TRBV27 with TRBJ2-7, with D perhaps TRBD1 (6 bases). The CDR3 runs 16 residues. Between the trimmed V and J ends, which lost 6 bases and 0 bases, there was a span of 18 bases. CDR1 and CDR2 from the germline V gene are MNHEY and SMNVEV (reference sequence).

This chain uses TRBV19 with TRBJ2-7; 7 positions match TRBD1. The CDR3 has 14 residues. The V gene's germline CDR1 is LNHDA and CDR2 SQIVND (reference sequence). V trimming: 5 bases; J trimming: 4 bases; junction bases outside the gene matches: 8. The CDR3 region is CASSFATGSYEQYF. CDR3 nucleotide sequence: TGTGCCAGTAGTTTCGCGACAGGGTCGTACGAGCAGTACTTC.

V gene TRBV7-3 combines with J gene TRBJ2-1, with 8 bases fitting TRBD1. After removal of 5 bases from V and 8 bases from J, the junction contained 8 bases not matched to a gene. CDR1 SGHTA and CDR2 FQGTGA come from the germline V gene. This CDR3 comprises 14 residues. The CDR3 DNA follows: TGTGCCAGCAGCCCCGACAGGGGAATACATGAGCAGTTCTTC. It encodes CASSPDRGIHEQFF.

The chain is built from TRBV19 and TRBJ2-7; D might be TRBD1 or TRBD2, each matching 6 bases. The V gene's germline CDR1 is LNHDA and CDR2 SQIVND (reference sequence). Trimming removed 6 bases from V and 4 bases from J, with 13 bases in between. The CDR3 runs 13 residues. The CDR3 nucleotides read TGTGCCAGTAGGAGGAGGGGACATTACGAGCAGTACTTC. Amino acids: CASRRRGHYEQYF.

The genes are TRBV6-5 and TRBJ1-3; no definite D call. V shed 0 bases and J shed 0 bases, with 6 bases lying between them. The CDR3 has 15 amino acids. CDR1 is MNHEY, CDR2 SVGAGI, per germline. CDR3: CASSYSPDSGNTIYF. Here the CDR3 DNA reads TGTGCCAGCAGTTACTCGCCCGACTCTGGAAACACCATATATTTT.

This clone was observed once. The chain employs TRBV21-1 and TRBJ2-5; TRBD2 was called by the table and not checked on the DNA. TRBV21-1 is deemed a pseudogene. The length of the CDR3 is 14 residues. The CDR3 sequence is CASTWTSVQETQYF. Here the CDR3 DNA reads TGTGCCAGCACCTGGACTAGCGTACAAGAGACCCAGTACTTC.

This chain links TRBV28 with TRBJ2-2, with unresolved D. CDR1 is MDHEN and CDR2 is SYDVKM in the germline V gene. V was shortened by 3 bases and J by 2 bases, with 10 bases between the two germline ends. CDR3 length equals 15 residues. The CDR3 spells CASSFPDNNTGELFF. Written as DNA, the CDR3 is TGTGCCAGCAGTTTTCCAGACAACAACACCGGGGAGCTGTTTTTT. The variable domain in full, completed from reference TRBV28 and TRBJ2-2, reads DVKVTQSSRYLVKRTGEKVFLECVQDMDHENMFWYRQDPGLGLRLIYFSYDVKMKEKGDIPEGYSVSREKKERFSLILESASTNQTSMYLCASSFPDNNTGELFFGEGSRLTVL.

The chain recombines TRBV2 with TRBJ2-3; D unresolved. Germline V gives CDR1 SNHLY, CDR2 FYNNEI. There are 12 residues in the CDR3. V was pared by 7 bases and J by 2 bases, with 7 bases between. CDR3 region: CASTIATDTQYF. Here the CDR3 DNA reads TGTGCCAGCACCATCGCCACAGATACGCAGTATTTT. The variable domain in full, with the rest retrieved from reference TRBV2 and TRBJ2-3, is EPEVTQTPSHQVTQMGQEVILRCVPISNHLYFYWYRQILGQKVEFLVSFYNNEISEKSEIFDDQFSVERPDGSNFTLKIRSTKLEDSAMYFCASTIATDTQYFGPGTRLTVL.

The rearrangement uses TRBV27 and TRBJ2-2; possibly TRBD1 or TRBD2 for D (5 bases each). Trimming took off 2 bases at V and 1 base at J, with 11 bases between the two ends. The CDR3 has 16 residues. Germline V gene data show CDR1 as MNHEY and CDR2 as SMNVEV (reference sequence). CDR3 sequence (DNA): TGTGCCAGCAGTTTACTCGGGACGGTGAACACCGGGGAGCTGTTTTTT. Its protein product is CASSLLGTVNTGELFF.